Described below is a single TCR beta chain sequence and its context. This clone was found a few times. It lacks a known antigen. No base-level quality is on record; no much larger clone is a single base apart. The sample has other DNA sequences that encode this CDR3 too. The data derive from a study of cytomegalovirus exposure and HLA in healthy donors (dated by TCRdb to the late 2010s). Study-wide context: In an earlier analysis of about 560 of the donors, around 290 Gb of sequence data and just under 120 million unique TCR beta sequences from roughly 190 million T cells were reported. An early release covering about 600 HLA-typed donors comprised about 300 gigabases of sequencing data and tens of millions of unique TCR sequences. Of the roughly 410 genotyped donors, 65% to 90% were placed in the genetic ancestry cluster associated with self-reported Caucasian donors. The study was designed to test whether signatures of past pathogen exposure could be identified by cataloging public T cell receptors. The study used immunosequencing to profile the T cell repertoires of several hundred subjects and linked those repertoires to cytomegalovirus serostatus. Along with the approximately 600-subject first cohort, a separate validation cohort of around 120 different subjects was used. The study combined high-throughput TCR immunosequencing, statistical association of individual TCRs with disease status, and machine learning to predict cytomegalovirus infection status. A later analysis re-analyzed previously published TCR beta repertoires from 550 to 700 donors and added high-resolution HLA genotyping to study TCR occurrence patterns. The later analysis used no new phenotypic data to find candidate immune exposures, relying instead on TCR beta sequences and their occurrence across donors. An earlier analysis of 587 of the donors applied high-throughput TCR beta sequencing to assess whether each TCR beta V gene segment acted as functional or pseudogenic. Donor age, sex, ethnicity and CMV serostatus were compiled alongside the repertoire data. Genome-wide SNP genotypes for about three fifths of the roughly 700 donors were used in a later genetic analysis, which treated that subset as a discovery cohort. Every repertoire in the discovery cohort had been generated on one and the same sequencing platform. Class I and class II HLA loci were covered by the typing at four-digit resolution. The number of typed donors differed by locus: about 620-640 for A, B, C, DRB1 and DQB1; 522 for DQA1; 606 for DPA1; and some 430 for DPB1. About five DR-DQ haplotypes were treated as single units for association and clustering because of strong linkage in the cohort. Among a few hundred genotyped donors of the cohort, an average of about 240,000 unique TCR beta nucleotide sequences were sequenced per donor, 15% to 20% of them non-productive. Study-wide conclusions, independent of this receptor: A later genetic analysis associated a missense DCLRE1C variant with V-gene and J-gene trimming of TCR beta chains, and an independent cohort replicated the association. In an earlier analysis of about 550 of the donors, most TCR beta V segments were observed in productive rearrangements about 87% or about 30% of the time, broadly matching IMGT annotations. A later analysis reported that several top co-occurrence clusters appeared linked to parvovirus B19, influenza, CMV and Epstein-Barr virus. Linkage disequilibrium might explain the correlated functional status among segregating V segments, but an unknown experimental factor could not be excluded. Over 15 rarely observed V segments, including chromosome 9 orphons, were excluded from the earlier analysis of several hundred of the donors because counts were too low. CMV serostatus was the only immune exposure information available for the cohort. A later analysis found that TCR association rates varied across HLA loci, with DRB1 alleles showing the most associated TCRs and HLA-C alleles the fewest. Because HLA typing was unavailable for some donors at each locus, only the typed subset was used in association tests. The authors suggested that the approach could potentially be extended to other disease states and immunological phenotypes. The classifier was reported to diagnose cytomegalovirus status with high specificity and sensitivity in both the original and validation cohorts. Specific HLA alleles were associated with 18,000 or so TCR beta sequences at a false discovery rate of 0.05 in a later analysis. Some IMGT-functional V segments, including TRBV6-2 and TRBV6-3, could not be distinguished by the 87-base-pair reads and were therefore excluded. Roughly uniform sequencing depth across donors was assumed in presence/absence analyses, although this assumption may not hold. In a later analysis, HLA-associated TCR beta chains showed more clonal expansion and lower generation probabilities than non-associated chains that were equally common. A further reported finding was that TCR beta sequences accurately predicted the HLA-A and HLA-B alleles for most subjects in the first cohort. According to a later analysis, most CMV-associated TCR beta chains appeared to be HLA-restricted, and the HLA associations seemed to be driven largely by CMV exposure. The study listed 150 to 200 TCR beta chains as associated with cytomegalovirus. A cluster of highly shared sequence variants was judged likely to be a technical artifact of the sequencing pipeline. The cohort was sequenced for TCR beta chains only, and without alpha or paired-chain data the features that could be detected were limited. Assigning TCR associations to individual alleles was difficult when HLA alleles, especially DR and DQ, strongly co-occurred. Across donors, most TCR sequences were observed very rarely, whereas some public TCRs were present in many individuals. Compared with the roughly 720-donor mean, donors in an Asian-associated ancestry cluster had fewer N-insertions in productive TCRs, according to a later genetic analysis. A few of the identified cytomegalovirus-associated TCR beta chains were confirmed in vitro to be specific for cytomegalovirus antigens.

V is reduced by 2 bases and J by 1 base, leaving a spacing of 5 bases between them. The germline V gene encodes CDR1 MDHEN and CDR2 SYDVKM. Its CDR3 holds 13 amino acids, cysteine through phenylalanine. Only the CDR3 region is kept as DNA, spanning 39 bases read in frame from base 1. The cohort consisted of 600 to 750 healthy bone marrow donors. Cohort members were all nominally healthy when sampled, although unrecorded immune exposures were likely present. The donor was CMV seronegative and belonged to the group of more than 300 seronegative cohort members. A peripheral blood sample was provided by each donor, and peripheral blood mononuclear cells were used for TCR beta sequencing. The Qiagen DNeasy Blood Extraction Kit was used to extract genomic DNA from the blood cell samples. The method behind the library was the immunoSEQ multiplex PCR assay. A mixture of 60 forward primers for TCR Vbeta segments and 13 reverse primers for TCR Jbeta segments was used in the multiplex PCR. The CDR3 region of rearranged TCR beta genes was amplified from genomic DNA by a multiplex PCR assay. On the Illumina HiSeq System, the amplified TCR beta libraries were sequenced as 87-base-pair reads. The published analysis was carried out like this. Across the 600 to 700 repertoires, a later analysis counted tens of millions of unique TCR beta chains, approximately 10 million of which were shared by at least two donors. Raw reads were error-corrected and collapsed into unique sequences with a nearest-neighbor algorithm that merged closely related sequences to remove PCR and sequencing errors. V, D and J gene segments were assigned by aligning CDR3 sequences to IMGT reference sequences. Each retained sequence needed at least a six-nucleotide match to both a V gene segment and a J gene segment. Rearrangements were classified as productive when the CDR3 lacked stop codons and remained in frame with V and J, and all other rearrangements were classified as non-productive. CDR3 was defined by IMGT convention, running from the second conserved V-encoded cysteine to the conserved J-encoded phenylalanine. In an earlier analysis of 587 of the donors, sequences lacking an unambiguous match to a single V gene segment were excluded. An earlier analysis of just under 600 of the donors called V segments functional above 56.7% productive rearrangements and segregating when the between-donor standard deviation exceeded 5%. To diagnose cytomegalovirus status from the catalog of TCR beta chain sequences, a statistical classification framework was built. In a later analysis, V and J genes were assigned by comparing TCR nucleotide sequences against IMGT/GENE-DB human TR gene sequences. The TCRdist pipeline was used in a later analysis to assign CDR3 sequences and most-parsimonious VDJ recombination scenarios. In a later analysis, each TCR beta chain was defined by its CDR3 amino acid sequence together with its V-gene family, and reads without a unique V-gene family were excluded. A later analysis removed several hundred highly shared, low-generation-probability nucleotide sequences to deal with suspected cross-contamination and a sequencing artifact. For each public chain, a later analysis derived a clonal expansion index from normalized ranks of inferred template counts within each repertoire. In a later analysis, generation probabilities were computed with a VDJ recombination model fitted to out-of-frame rearrangements, and the resulting probabilities were checked against IGoR. In a later analysis, hypergeometric tests were used to score TCR-TCR, TCR-HLA and TCR-CMV co-occurrence, with a repertoire-size bias correction applied to TCR pairs. To estimate false discovery rates, a later analysis permuted the HLA or CMV assignments 20 times. In a later analysis, co-occurring TCRs were grouped with DBSCAN, and TCRdist sequence similarity was added when clustering was performed within HLA-allele-positive subsets. For co-occurrence clustering, repertoires with fewer than 30,000 or more than 120,000 public chains were excluded, along with 4 to 6 repertoires with anomalous nucleotide sharing. TCRdb provides this immuneACCESS table in a form limited to in-frame rearrangements. Some clones are lacking; in checked studies, under half of them reflect an unresolved V gene, and why the rest are absent is not known. D and trimming were read from the DNA, whereas the V and J calls and clone size are those reported in that table. For this sample there are some 130,000 clones; 80% appear just once. In total, the top ten clones hold approximately 2.1% of the sample.

The V gene is TRBV28 and the J gene is TRBJ1-1; D gene: possibly TRBD1, on 5 matching bases. Material for sequencing was PBMCs. This clonotype was obtained from a man aged 30 to 39 in good health and CMV-seronegative. The nucleotide sequence is TGTGCCAGCAGTTTAAGGGGGAACACTGAAGCTTTCTTT. Its translation is CASSLRGNTEAFF.